This note documents a single T cell receptor beta chain sequence. The source of the sample is a study of human T cells and chemical hapten exposure. Study context: Patch tests delivered 0.01% DPC to the upper back and were evaluated at 6 days. Patients, predominantly female, presented with alopecia areata, totalis or universalis.

As originally analysed: Sample TCR totals centred on a median of approximately 96,000, ranging roughly 20,000 to 690,600. TCRdb passed the RACE reads through MiXCR, listing each CDR3 protein once. TCRdb, rather than the study authors, made the V and J calls. Here the sample spans about 140,000 distinct CDR3 sequences, over 9.5% being singletons. Time point given: patch test 2, 6 weeks after DPC sensitization. Indicated treatment: therapeutic diphenylcyclopropenone sensitization with weekly scalp DPC. Material: whole blood, obtained in connection with sensitization to the hapten diphenylcyclopropenone (DPC). This sequence originates from a woman between 50 and 59 years old with alopecia areata. Some clones in this sample may be carry-over from other donors' samples.

CDR3 protein: CASSTSPSSYEQYF. CDR3 nucleotide sequence: TGTGCCAGCAGCACCAGTCCCAGCTCCTACGAGCAGTACTTC. The V gene is TRBV7-2, the J gene TRBJ2-7; D gene uncertain. This CDR3 region has 14 residues. V was pared by 5 bases and J by 0 bases, with 11 bases between. The germline V gene encodes CDR1 SGHTA and CDR2 FQGNSA.